The 15 T cell receptor beta chains listed next were all sequenced from one sample in a study of early T cells in non-severe SARS-CoV-2 infection. TCRdb reprocessed the 5' RACE reads with MiXCR, giving one entry per CDR3 protein. Among tens of thousands of distinct CDR3 sequences listed, around 6% were seen once. Specimen: whole blood. The receptors shown here come from an adult who was a healthcare worker with PCR-confirmed SARS-CoV-2 infection or an uninfected control (not recorded which).

This clonotype has at least ten counts. The chain carries TRBV20-1 and TRBJ1-2; D perhaps matches TRBD1 (5 bases). CDR3 length: 15 amino acids. V was clipped by 5 bases and J by 8 bases, with 24 bases between them. CDR1 and CDR2 (germline): DFQATT, SNEGSKA (reference sequence). The CDR3 coding sequence is TGCAGTGCTCCGTCCACCAGCAGGGTGGTTGGGGGCTACACCTTC. Translation gives CSAPSTSRVVGGYTF.

Ten or more counts support this clonotype. The chain couples TRBV19 to TRBJ2-7, with D possibly TRBD2 on 6 matching bases. V lost 5 bases, J lost 3 bases, and 11 bases lay in between. The CDR3 is 13 amino acids. Germline lookup yields CDR1 LNHDA and CDR2 SQIVND (reference sequence). In DNA form, the CDR3 reads TGTGCCAGTAGTTTGGGGCGGGGCTACGAGCAGTACTTC. Translated, it gives CASSLGRGYEQYF.

This clonotype was observed many times. V is TRBV6-6 and J is TRBJ1-2; a weak D match, TRBD1 (6 bases). V gave up 0 bases and J gave up 6 bases, with 14 bases separating them. CDR3 length equals 15 residues. Germline V gene sequence: CDR1 MNHNY, CDR2 SVGAGI (reference sequence). The CDR3 bases are TGTGCCAGCAGTTACTCGGAGGGGGGACTGCATGGCTACACCTTC. This codes for CASSYSEGGLHGYTF.

This clonotype was detected many times. The CDR3 sequence: CASSAPGTGGYEQYF. The CDR3 DNA is TGTGCCAGCAGTGCCCCCGGGACAGGGGGCTACGAGCAGTACTTC. The chain uses TRBV25-1 and TRBJ2-7; TRBD1 aligns across 11 bases. CDR1 is MGHDK, CDR2 SYGVNS, per germline. This CDR3 contains 15 residues. The V gene end was trimmed by 4 bases and the J gene end by 3 bases; junction bases not matched to a gene: 5.

In its sample, this clonotype was seen a few times. This chain links TRBV20-1 with TRBJ2-7, with D hard to call. V lost 0 bases and J 2 bases, leaving 8 bases between the germline ends. The CDR3 has 13 amino acids. The germline V gene encodes CDR1 DFQATT and CDR2 SNEGSKA (reference sequence). CDR3 sequence: CSARDENTYEQYF. The CDR3 DNA follows: TGCAGTGCTAGAGATGAGAATACCTACGAGCAGTACTTC.

Comments on this clonotype: A much larger clone differs from this one at a single base, so this may be a read error. This chain uses TRBV20-1 with TRBJ2-7, with D uncertain. The CDR3 covers 11 residues. The germline V gene has CDR1 DFQATT and CDR2 SNEGSKA (reference sequence). The CDR3: CSAPLVYKQYF. CDR3 nucleotides: TGCAGTGCTCCCCTGGTCTACAAGCAGTACTTC.

This clonotype has a handful of counts. V is TRBV10-2 and J is TRBJ2-4, with a possible D match to TRBD2 (6 bases). The V gene lost 8 bases and the J gene lost 2 bases, with 13 bases spanning the gap. The CDR3 spans 14 residues. In germline, CDR1 is WSHSY, CDR2 SAAADI. CDR3 region: CASFPGGTKNIQYF. For the CDR3, the DNA is TGCGCCAGCTTCCCAGGAGGGACCAAAAACATTCAGTACTTC.

This clonotype was seen more than once but under ten times. This chain joins TRBV19 and TRBJ2-2, with D possibly being TRBD2 (5 bases). Germline CDR1 and CDR2: LNHDA and SQIVND (reference sequence). V lost 6 bases, J lost 1 base, and 9 bases lay in between. This CDR3 contains 14 residues. CDR3 region: CASSPGMNTGELFF. CDR3 DNA sequence: TGTGCCAGTAGCCCGGGGATGAACACCGGGGAGCTGTTTTTT.

The chain carries TRBV6-1 and TRBJ2-5; D is undetermined. Germline CDR1 is MNHNS and CDR2 is SASEGT. Trimming took off 4 bases at V and 2 bases at J, with 8 bases between the two ends. The CDR3 runs 13 residues. The CDR3 spells CASSGWSQETQYF. CDR3 coding DNA: TGTGCCAGCAGTGGATGGTCGCAAGAGACCCAGTACTTC.

This clonotype was seen a handful of times. The chain links TRBV7-9 to TRBJ2-2; 8 nucleotides agree with TRBD2. With 5 bases clipped from V and 2 bases from J, the junction kept 7 bases outside the gene matches. This CDR3 comprises 16 residues. The V gene's germline CDR1 is SEHNR and CDR2 FQNEAQ (reference sequence). In DNA, the CDR3 is TGTGCCAGCAGCCGCCATAGCGGGGCAAACACCGGGGAGCTGTTTTTT. Residues: CASSRHSGANTGELFF.

This clonotype was seen repeatedly, ten times or more. The V and J genes are TRBV7-6 and TRBJ2-1, with D perhaps TRBD2 (5 bases). With 2 bases removed from V and 8 bases from J, the gap between germline ends came to 16 bases. Germline-derived CDR1 and CDR2 are SGHVS and FNYEAQ. There are 15 residues in the CDR3. The CDR3 sequence: CASSLYLATTDEQFF. CDR3 nucleotide sequence: TGTGCCAGCAGCTTATACCTAGCCACAACCGATGAGCAGTTCTTC. The whole variable domain, remainder taken from reference TRBV7-6 and TRBJ2-1, is GAGVSQSPRYKVTKRGQDVALRCDPISGHVSLYWYRQALGQGPEFLTYFNYEAQQDKSGLPNDRFSAERPEGSISTLTIQRTEQRDSAMYRCASSLYLATTDEQFFGPGTRLTVL.

In its sample, this clonotype was seen a few times. The rearrangement uses TRBV6-4 and TRBJ2-3; TRBD1 or TRBD2 may be the D gene (5 bases each). Germline V lookup: CDR1 MRHNA, CDR2 SNTAGT. The CDR3 length is 14 residues. Trimming took off 3 bases at V and 2 bases at J, with 9 bases between the two ends. The CDR3 here is CASSEGDHTDTQYF. CDR3 sequence (DNA): TGTGCCAGCAGTGAGGGGGACCACACAGATACGCAGTATTTT.

The sample holds a few counts of this clonotype. V and J are TRBV2 and TRBJ2-5; TRBD1 aligns across 9 bases. This CDR3 has 14 amino acids. The germline gives CDR1 SNHLY, CDR2 FYNNEI. The V gene end was trimmed by 5 bases and the J gene end by 3 bases; junction bases not matched to a gene: 4. The CDR3 DNA reads as TGTGCCAGCAGTTACAGGGGGCAAGAAGAGACCCAGTACTTC. Its translation: CASSYRGQEETQYF.

This clonotype was recorded many times. V is TRBV20-1 and J is TRBJ2-7; 9 nucleotides line up with TRBD1. The trim removed 0 bases at V and 4 bases at J, leaving 7 bases unmatched. The germline gives CDR1 DFQATT, CDR2 SNEGSKA (reference sequence). The CDR3 sequence is 15 residues long. CDR3 sequence reads: CSARDEGQGLYEQYF. The CDR3 coding sequence is TGCAGTGCTAGAGATGAGGGACAGGGATTATACGAGCAGTACTTC.

This clonotype occurred a few times. The chain has TRBV7-2 and TRBJ2-2, with D hard to call. Germline CDR1 and CDR2: SGHTA and FQGNSA. Trimming removed 5 bases at V and 2 bases at J, with 9 bases between. This CDR3 is 14 amino acids long. This chain's CDR3 is CASSTRQNTGELFF. The CDR3, as DNA: TGTGCCAGCAGCACGCGACAAAACACCGGGGAGCTGTTTTTT. Filled out from reference TRBV7-2 and TRBJ2-2, the complete variable domain reads GAGVSQSPSNKVTEKGKDVELRCDPISGHTALYWYRQSLGQGLEFLIYFQGNSAPDKSGLPSDRFSAERTGGSVSTLTIQRTQQEDSAVYLCASSTRQNTGELFFGEGSRLTVL.